Below are 4 T cell receptor beta chains sequenced from a single sample in a study of OX40 agonist ivuxolimab in advanced cancers. The protocol was immunoSEQ multiplex PCR, while the TCRdb copy is restricted to in-frame clones and leaves out a portion. The sample lists 35,000 to 40,000 clones, 85% occurring once. The sequencing here drew on CD4+ or CD8+ T cells sorted from blood, taken in a trial of the OX40 agonist ivuxolimab. The receptors derive from an adult with an advanced solid tumor such as melanoma, head and neck, liver or kidney cancer.

V usage is TRBV4-2 and J usage is TRBJ2-7; D not resolved. This CDR3 has 15 amino acids. V was shortened by 1 base and J by 0 bases, with 10 bases between the two germline ends. The V gene's germline CDR1 is LGHNA and CDR2 YNFKEQ. In DNA form, the CDR3 reads TGTGCCAGCAGCCAAGGTCCGTCAAGCTCCTACGAGCAGTACTTC. Translated: CASSQGPSSSYEQYF.

The CDR3 spells CASSQDGNYGYTF. CDR3 bases: TGTGCCAGCAGCCAGGACGGAAATTATGGCTACACCTTC. The chain links TRBV7-9 to TRBJ1-2, with D unresolved. In germline, CDR1 is SEHNR, CDR2 FQNEAQ (reference sequence). Trimming took off 5 bases at V and 5 bases at J, with 12 bases between the two ends. The length of the CDR3 is 13 residues.

The V gene is TRBV9, the J gene TRBJ1-2; 7 nucleotides align to TRBD1. This CDR3 comprises 14 residues. The germline CDR1 and CDR2 sequences are SGDLS and YYNGEE. V dropped 3 bases and J dropped 8; count of bases not matched to a gene: 10. The CDR3 reads CASSAGEGGTGYTF. Written as DNA, the CDR3 is TGTGCCAGCAGCGCGGGGGAAGGGGGCACGGGCTACACCTTC.

This clone showed up just a few times. The V and J genes are TRBV25-1 and TRBJ2-1, with D possibly TRBD1 on 6 matching bases. Trimming removed 4 bases at V and 5 bases at J, with 12 bases between. Germline-derived CDR1 and CDR2 are MGHDK and SYGVNS. The CDR3 is made up of 14 amino acids. CDR3 sequence reads: CASSADSDHNEQFF. CDR3 bases: TGTGCCAGCAGTGCGGACAGCGACCACAATGAGCAGTTCTTC.